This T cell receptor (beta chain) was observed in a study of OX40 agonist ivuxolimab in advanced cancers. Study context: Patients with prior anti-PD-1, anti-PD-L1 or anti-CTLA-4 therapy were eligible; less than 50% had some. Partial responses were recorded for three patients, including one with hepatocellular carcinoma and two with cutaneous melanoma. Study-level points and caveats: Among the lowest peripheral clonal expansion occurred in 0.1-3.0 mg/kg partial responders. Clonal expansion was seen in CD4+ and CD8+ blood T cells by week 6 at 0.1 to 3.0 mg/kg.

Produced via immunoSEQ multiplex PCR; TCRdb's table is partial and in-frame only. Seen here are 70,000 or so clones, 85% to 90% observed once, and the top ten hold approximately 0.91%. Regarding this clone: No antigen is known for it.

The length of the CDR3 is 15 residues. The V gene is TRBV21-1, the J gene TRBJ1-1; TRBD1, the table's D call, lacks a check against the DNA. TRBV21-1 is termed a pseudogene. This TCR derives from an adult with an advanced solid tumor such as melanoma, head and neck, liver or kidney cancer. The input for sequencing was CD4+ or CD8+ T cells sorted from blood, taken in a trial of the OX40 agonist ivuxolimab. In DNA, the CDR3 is TGTGCCAGCAGCTCCCGGGACAGTGCGAACACTGAAGCTTTCTTT. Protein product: CASSSRDSANTEAFF.